Following are 27 T cell receptor beta chains from one sample sequenced in a study of cytomegalovirus exposure and HLA in healthy donors (dated by TCRdb to about 2017). The library was obtained by the immunoSEQ multiplex PCR assay. For the multiplex PCR, a mixture combining 60 forward primers for TCR Vbeta segments and 13 reverse primers for TCR Jbeta segments was used. What TCRdb holds here is the immuneACCESS table cut down to in-frame rearrangements. Part of the clones is not present; checked against another copy, under half of the missing clones reflect an unresolved V gene, and the others are unexplained. This sample gives about 170,000 clones in total; approximately 71% of them show up just once. The biggest ten clones account for roughly 1.6% of the sample. Sequenced sample: PBMCs. All receptors derive from a girl under 18 in good health and CMV-seronegative.

The chain joins TRBV9 to TRBJ2-7; possible D gene TRBD1, 6 bases. This CDR3 region has 15 residues. Looked up from germline, CDR1 is SGDLS and CDR2 is YYNGEE. Trimming took 0 bases from V and 4 from J, leaving 14 bases between them. CDR3 in amino acids: CASSVAHEGGYEQYF. The DNA of the CDR3 is TGTGCCAGCAGCGTAGCCCACGAAGGGGGTTACGAGCAGTACTTC.

This clone has just one count. The rearrangement joins TRBV5-1 to TRBJ2-3; perhaps TRBD1 as D (5 bases). Germline lookup yields CDR1 SGHRS and CDR2 YFSETQ. This CDR3 has 14 residues. Trimming took 0 bases from V and 4 from J, leaving 9 bases between them. This CDR3 is CASSLDWGADTQYF. CDR3 coding DNA: TGCGCCAGCAGCTTGGACTGGGGCGCAGATACGCAGTATTTT.

The chain is built from TRBV7-9 and TRBJ1-4, with 8 bases aligning to TRBD1. The CDR3 extends over 15 amino acids. The V segment lost 5 bases and the J segment 5 bases; nucleotides outside the gene matches: 7. Germline-derived CDR1 and CDR2 are SEHNR and FQNEAQ (reference sequence). This chain's CDR3 is CASSPDRVGNEKLFF. In DNA form, the CDR3 reads TGTGCCAGCAGCCCGGACAGGGTGGGAAATGAAAAACTGTTTTTT.

The V call is TRBV28, the J call TRBJ2-5, with 7 bases identical to TRBD2. From germline, CDR1 is MDHEN and CDR2 SYDVKM. J gave up 7 bases and V 6 bases, and 8 bases lay outside the gene matches. The CDR3 extends over 13 amino acids. The CDR3, as DNA: TGTGCCAGCAGGCTCCGGGACTATACGACCCAGTACTTC. It yields the protein CASRLRDYTTQYF.

This sequence joins TRBV2 and TRBJ1-1; 7 bases map to TRBD1. This CDR3 is 16 amino acids long. Looked up from germline, CDR1 is SNHLY and CDR2 is FYNNEI. Losses at the gene ends were 1 base for V and 6 bases for J; bases not matched to a gene: 11. This chain's CDR3 is CASSEEGGHRGSEAFF. Written as DNA, the CDR3 is TGTGCCAGCAGTGAAGAAGGGGGCCACAGGGGCTCTGAAGCTTTCTTT.

A few counts support this clone. The CDR3: CAGVNHPGLIRNEQFF. DNA of the CDR3: TGTGCTGGAGTAAACCATCCGGGACTCATTCGAAATGAGCAGTTCTTC. The chain combines TRBV12-5 with TRBJ2-1, with D possibly matching TRBD2 (6 bases). This CDR3 is built from 16 residues. The germline CDR1 and CDR2 sequences are LGHNT and FRNRAP. The ends were cut back, 11 bases at V and 7 bases at J, with 27 bases in the middle. Combining the CDR3 with reference TRBV12-5 and TRBJ2-1 gives the whole variable domain DARVTQTPRHKVTEMGQEVTMRCQPILGHNTVFWYRQTMMQGLELLAYFRNRAPLDDSGMPKDRFSAEMPDATLATLKIQPSEPRDSAVYFCAGVNHPGLIRNEQFFGPGTRLTVL.

The chain is built from TRBV29-1 and TRBJ1-5; tentative D call: TRBD1 (5 bases). Germline CDR1 SQVTM, CDR2 ANQGSEA. The CDR3 totals 14 residues. Trimming cost V 5 bases and J 7 bases, with 18 bases left between them. CDR3 coding DNA: TGCAGCGTTTCTGGGCCAGGGCAGGAGCAGCCCCAGCATTTT. Its protein is CSVSGPGQEQPQHF. Full variable domain (outside the CDR3, taken from reference TRBV29-1 and TRBJ1-5): SAVISQKPSRDICQRGTSLTIQCQVDSQVTMMFWYRQQPGQSLTLIATANQGSEATYESGFVIDKFPISRPNLTFSTLTVSNMSPEDSSIYLCSVSGPGQEQPQHFGDGTRLSIL.

This clone was recorded once. The chain joins TRBV13 to TRBJ1-1; D remains unclear. Trimming left V 7 bases short and J 4 bases short, with 10 bases between. Germline lookup yields CDR1 PRHDT and CDR2 FYEKMQ (reference sequence). The CDR3 is 12 amino acids. This CDR3 reads CASNAVGTEAFF. The CDR3 DNA is TGTGCCAGCAATGCGGTCGGCACTGAAGCTTTCTTT. The full variable domain, its missing parts supplied by reference TRBV13 and TRBJ1-1, is AAGVIQSPRHLIKEKRETATLKCYPIPRHDTVYWYQQGPGQDPQFLISFYEKMQSDKGSIPDRFSAQQFSDYHSELNMSSLELGDSALYFCASNAVGTEAFFGQGTRLTVV.

The chain carries TRBV6-6 and TRBJ2-1, with D possibly TRBD2 on 5 matching bases. Trimming shortened V by 4 bases and J by 4 bases, and 8 bases separated the two germline ends. Germline assignment: CDR1 MNHNY and CDR2 SVGAGI (reference sequence). The CDR3 consists of 13 residues. The CDR3 reads CASSWEIYNEQFF. The CDR3 nucleotides are TGTGCCAGCAGTTGGGAGATATACAATGAGCAGTTCTTC.

The chain recombines TRBV11-2 with TRBJ1-1, with 11 bases matching TRBD1. The CDR3 length is 14 residues. The V gene end was trimmed by 4 bases and the J gene end by 4 bases; junction bases not matched to a gene: 2. Germline V gives CDR1 SGHAT, CDR2 FQNNGV. The CDR3 bases are TGTGCCAGCAGCTGGGACAGGGGGGCCACTGAAGCTTTCTTT. This codes for CASSWDRGATEAFF.

The gene calls are TRBV19 and TRBJ2-1; tentative D call: TRBD2 (6 bases). The ends were cut back, 4 bases at V and 3 bases at J, with 7 bases in the middle. Germline values: CDR1 LNHDA, CDR2 SQIVND (reference sequence). The CDR3 is 13 residues long. CDR3 DNA: TGTGCCAGTAGTACGGGAGTCTACAATGAGCAGTTCTTC. Its translation is CASSTGVYNEQFF. Full variable domain (rest looked up from reference TRBV19 and TRBJ2-1): DGGITQSPKYLFRKEGQNVTLSCEQNLNHDAMYWYRQDPGQGLRLIYYSQIVNDFQKGDIAEGYSVSREKKESFPLTVTSAQKNPTAFYLCASSTGVYNEQFFGPGTRLTVL.

A note on this clone: The same CDR3 also results from other DNA sequences found in this sample. This sequence joins TRBV6-1 and TRBJ1-4; TRBD1 matches 7 bases. CDR1 and CDR2 (germline): MNHNS, SASEGT. This CDR3 comprises 11 residues. The V and J ends lost 6 bases and 8 bases, in that order; junction bases with no gene match: 0. CDR3 protein: CASRTGEKLFF. As DNA, the CDR3 is TGTGCCAGCAGGACAGGGGAAAAACTGTTTTTT.

CDR3 coding DNA: TGTGCCAGCAGTGAAGCTACCCGAGGGACTGAAGCTTTCTTT. Translation gives CASSEATRGTEAFF. This chain joins TRBV2 and TRBJ1-1, with D uncertain. V lost 0 bases and J lost 5, with 10 bases in between. Germline values: CDR1 SNHLY, CDR2 FYNNEI. CDR3 length equals 14 residues.

J is TRBJ2-1 and V is TRBV9; TRBD2 matches 14 bases. The CDR3 totals 18 residues. With 3 bases clipped from V and 4 bases from J, the junction kept 9 bases outside the gene matches. Germline V lookup: CDR1 SGDLS, CDR2 YYNGEE. DNA for the CDR3: TGTGCCAGCAGCGGGGCTGGGACTAGCGGGGGACGATACAATGAGCAGTTCTTC. It yields the protein CASSGAGTSGGRYNEQFF.

Points on this clone: At one of its ends the junction is not consistent with the germline gene, which may arise from a read error. J is TRBJ2-7 and V is TRBV5-1; 14 bases line up with TRBD2. The CDR3 covers 14 residues. Germline V gene sequence: CDR1 SGHRS, CDR2 YFSETQ. CDR3 sequence (DNA): TGCGCCAGCAGCTCGGGACTAGCGGGGGAGAATTCTTCATTC. It codes for CASSSGLAGENSSF.

V usage is TRBV7-9 and J usage is TRBJ1-2; D remains ambiguous. Germline V gene sequence: CDR1 SEHNR, CDR2 FQNEAQ (reference sequence). V gave up 6 bases and J gave up 7 bases, with 18 bases separating them. CDR3 length: 14 amino acids. CDR3 DNA: TGTGCCAGCAGTTCTACGACATCTGAAGGTGGCTACACCTTC. Its protein is CASSSTTSEGGYTF.

The chain carries TRBV6-6 and TRBJ2-5; 9 bases agree with TRBD2. V lost 5 bases, J lost 4 bases, and 5 bases stayed unmatched. This CDR3 is 14 amino acids long. The germline CDR1 and CDR2 sequences are MNHNY and SVGAGI (reference sequence). CDR3 sequence reads: CASSRPGLAETQYF. CDR3 sequence (DNA): TGTGCCAGCAGTAGACCGGGACTAGCAGAGACCCAGTACTTC.

The J gene is TRBJ2-1, the V gene TRBV7-9, with 9 bases matching TRBD1. V was pared by 2 bases and J by 8 bases, with 7 bases of the junction left unmatched. CDR3 size: 15 residues. The V gene's germline CDR1 is SEHNR and CDR2 FQNEAQ (reference sequence). CDR3 bases: TGTGCCAGCAGCTTATCTGGGACAGGGTACGATGAGCAGTTCTTC. Translating it yields CASSLSGTGYDEQFF.

This chain links TRBV7-9 with TRBJ1-2, with a weak D call TRBD1 (6 bases). The CDR3 has 13 residues. CDR1 is SEHNR and CDR2 is FQNEAQ in the germline V gene (reference sequence). V was clipped by 4 bases and J by 4 bases, with 10 bases between them. The chain's CDR3 is CASSSQGSYGYTF. CDR3 nucleotide sequence: TGTGCCAGCAGCTCACAGGGATCCTATGGCTACACCTTC.

This clone was observed a single time. This chain links TRBV7-9 with TRBJ1-3; 7 positions match TRBD1. The V and J ends lost 5 bases and 0 bases, in that order; junction bases with no gene match: 1. Per germline, CDR1 SEHNR and CDR2 FQNEAQ (reference sequence). The CDR3 length is 14 residues. The DNA of the CDR3 is TGTGCCAGCAGCACAGGGGACTCTGGAAACACCATATATTTT. The encoded protein is CASSTGDSGNTIYF. The variable domain in full, completed from reference TRBV7-9 and TRBJ1-3, reads DTGVSQNPRHKITKRGQNVTFRCDPISEHNRLYWYRQTLGQGPEFLTYFQNEAQLEKSRLLSDRFSAERPKGSFSTLEIQRTEQGDSAMYLCASSTGDSGNTIYFGEGSWLTVV.

The gene calls are TRBV4-1 and TRBJ1-1; 12 bases are shared with TRBD1. V shed 8 bases and J 10 bases; nucleotides not matched to a gene: 14. The germline V gene has CDR1 MGHRA and CDR2 YSYEKL. There are 15 residues in the CDR3. CDR3 DNA sequence: TGCGCCAGCCGGCCCCCGGGACAGGGGGCCCTCGGAGCTTTCTTT. Its protein product is CASRPPGQGALGAFF.

V is TRBV6-5 and J is TRBJ1-2, with TRBD1 identical over 8 bases. The ends lost 0 bases at V and 5 bases at J; junction bases unmatched: 2. This CDR3 has 14 amino acids. Germline values: CDR1 MNHEY, CDR2 SVGAGI. The CDR3 region is CASSYSDRAYGYTF. The CDR3, as DNA: TGTGCCAGCAGTTACTCGGACAGGGCGTATGGCTACACCTTC.

The V and J genes are TRBV6-6 and TRBJ1-5, with D possibly matching TRBD1 (5 bases). V was cut by 7 bases and J by 1 base, with 17 bases left in between. The CDR3 is 16 residues long. Per germline, CDR1 MNHNY and CDR2 SVGAGI (reference sequence). The CDR3 loop is CASTGRGERSNQPQHF. The CDR3 DNA reads TGTGCCAGCACCGGCCGGGGGGAAAGAAGCAATCAGCCCCAGCATTTT.

This chain links TRBV7-8 with TRBJ1-1; TRBD1 is a possible D gene (5 bases). This CDR3 is 13 amino acids long. Trimming removed 2 bases from V and 2 bases from J, with 6 bases in between. Germline V gives CDR1 SGHVS, CDR2 FQNEAQ. The chain's CDR3 is CASSLTGNTEAFF. In nucleotides, the CDR3 is TGTGCCAGCAGCTTAACAGGAAACACTGAAGCTTTCTTT.

Only a few counts were recorded for this clone. The rearrangement joins TRBV10-3 to TRBJ1-1; maybe TRBD1 (6 bases). CDR3 length equals 13 residues. Germline V gene sequence: CDR1 ENHRY, CDR2 SYGVKD. V lost 9 bases to trimming and J lost 1 base, with 12 bases between them. CDR3 loop: CAISGEKNTEAFF. The CDR3 DNA reads TGTGCCATATCAGGGGAGAAGAACACTGAAGCTTTCTTT.

The chain recombines TRBV13 with TRBJ1-3; D might be TRBD1 (5 bases). This CDR3 is 15 amino acids long. The germline V gene has CDR1 PRHDT and CDR2 FYEKMQ (reference sequence). With 2 bases removed from V and 0 bases from J, the gap between germline ends came to 8 bases. In DNA form, the CDR3 reads TGTGCCAGCAGCTTAAAGGGGCGCTCTGGAAACACCATATATTTT. It translates to CASSLKGRSGNTIYF.

The chain couples TRBV5-1 to TRBJ2-7; 7 nucleotides line up with TRBD2. CDR1 is SGHRS and CDR2 is YFSETQ in the germline V gene. The CDR3 has 12 amino acids. V lost 3 bases to trimming and J lost 3 bases; unmatched junction nucleotides: 0. DNA of the CDR3: TGCGCCAGCAGCTGGGGGGGCTACGAGCAGTACTTC. Its translation is CASSWGGYEQYF.